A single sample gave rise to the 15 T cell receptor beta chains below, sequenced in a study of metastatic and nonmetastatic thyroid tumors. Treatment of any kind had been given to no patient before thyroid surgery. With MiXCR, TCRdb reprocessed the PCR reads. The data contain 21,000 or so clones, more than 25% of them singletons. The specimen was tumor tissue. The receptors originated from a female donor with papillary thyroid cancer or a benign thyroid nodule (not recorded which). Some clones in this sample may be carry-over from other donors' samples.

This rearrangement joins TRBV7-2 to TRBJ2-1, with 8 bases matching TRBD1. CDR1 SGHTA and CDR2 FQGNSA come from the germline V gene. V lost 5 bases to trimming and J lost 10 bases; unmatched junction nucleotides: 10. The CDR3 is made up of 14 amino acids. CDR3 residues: CASSPGQGYGEQFF. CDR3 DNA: TGTGCCAGCAGCCCTGGACAGGGTTATGGCGAGCAGTTCTTC.

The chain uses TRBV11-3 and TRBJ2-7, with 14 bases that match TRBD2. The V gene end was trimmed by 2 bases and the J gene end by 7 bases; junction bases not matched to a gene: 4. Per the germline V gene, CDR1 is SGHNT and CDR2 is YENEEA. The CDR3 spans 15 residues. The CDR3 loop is CASSLSGTSGSEQYF. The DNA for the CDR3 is TGTGCCAGCAGCTTATCCGGGACTAGCGGGAGTGAGCAGTACTTC.

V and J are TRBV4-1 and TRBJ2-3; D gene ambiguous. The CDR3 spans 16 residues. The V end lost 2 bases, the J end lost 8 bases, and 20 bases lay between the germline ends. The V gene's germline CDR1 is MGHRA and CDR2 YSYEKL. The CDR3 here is CASSQFHGVGSGTQYF. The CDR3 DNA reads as TGCGCCAGCAGCCAATTCCATGGGGTGGGTTCAGGTACGCAGTATTTT.

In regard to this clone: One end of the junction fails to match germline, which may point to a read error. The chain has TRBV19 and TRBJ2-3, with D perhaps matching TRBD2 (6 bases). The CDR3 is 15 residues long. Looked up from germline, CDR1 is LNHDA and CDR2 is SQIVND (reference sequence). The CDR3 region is CASIIRRGSTDTQYF. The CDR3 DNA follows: TGTGCCAGTATTATCAGGCGGGGAAGCACAGATACTCAGTATTTT.

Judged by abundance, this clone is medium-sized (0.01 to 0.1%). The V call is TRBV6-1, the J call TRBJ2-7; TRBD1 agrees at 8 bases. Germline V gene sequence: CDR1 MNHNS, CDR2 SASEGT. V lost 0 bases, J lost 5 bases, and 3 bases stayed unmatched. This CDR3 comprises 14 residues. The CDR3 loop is CASSEAHRGDEQYF. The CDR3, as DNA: TGTGCCAGCAGTGAAGCGCACAGGGGGGACGAGCAGTACTTC.

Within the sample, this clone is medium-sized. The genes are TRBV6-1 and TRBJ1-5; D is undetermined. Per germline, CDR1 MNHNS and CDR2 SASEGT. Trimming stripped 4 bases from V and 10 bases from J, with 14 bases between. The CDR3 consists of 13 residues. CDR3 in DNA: TGTGCCAGCAGTGTATTGTACTCGGTCCCCCAGCATTTT. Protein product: CASSVLYSVPQHF.

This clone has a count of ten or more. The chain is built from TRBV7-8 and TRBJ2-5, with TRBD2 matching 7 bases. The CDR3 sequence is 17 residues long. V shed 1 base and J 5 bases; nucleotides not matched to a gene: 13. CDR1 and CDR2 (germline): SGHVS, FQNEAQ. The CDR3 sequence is CASSLGAGTTSWETQYF. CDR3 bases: TGTGCCAGCAGCTTAGGGGCCGGGACTACTTCGTGGGAGACCCAGTACTTC.

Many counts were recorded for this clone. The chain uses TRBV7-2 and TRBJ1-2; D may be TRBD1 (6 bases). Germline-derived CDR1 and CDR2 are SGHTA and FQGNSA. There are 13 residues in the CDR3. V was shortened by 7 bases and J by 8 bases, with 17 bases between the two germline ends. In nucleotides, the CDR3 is TGTGCCAGCACCCTAGGGGGGGTATGGGGCTACACCTTC. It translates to CASTLGGVWGYTF.

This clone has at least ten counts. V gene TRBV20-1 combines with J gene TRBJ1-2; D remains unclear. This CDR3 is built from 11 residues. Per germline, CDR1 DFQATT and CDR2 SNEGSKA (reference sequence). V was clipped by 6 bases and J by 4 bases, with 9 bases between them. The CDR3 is CSAVGIYGYTF. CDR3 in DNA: TGCAGTGCGGTTGGGATCTATGGCTACACCTTC.

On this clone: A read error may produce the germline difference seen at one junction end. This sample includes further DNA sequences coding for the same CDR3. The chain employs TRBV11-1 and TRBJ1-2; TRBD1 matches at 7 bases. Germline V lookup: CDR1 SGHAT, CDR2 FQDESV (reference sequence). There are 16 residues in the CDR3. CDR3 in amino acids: CASTTPAPRTGYGYTF. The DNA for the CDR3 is TGTGCCAGCACAACCCCCGCCCCCCGGACAGGATATGGATACACCTTC.

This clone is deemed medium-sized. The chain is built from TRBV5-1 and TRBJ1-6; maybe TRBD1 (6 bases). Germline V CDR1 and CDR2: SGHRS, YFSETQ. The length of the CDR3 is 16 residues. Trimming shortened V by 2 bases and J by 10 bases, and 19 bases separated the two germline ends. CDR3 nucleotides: TGCGCCAGCAGCTTCTCGGACAGCGCAGTAGGGTCACCCCTCCACTTT. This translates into CASSFSDSAVGSPLHF.

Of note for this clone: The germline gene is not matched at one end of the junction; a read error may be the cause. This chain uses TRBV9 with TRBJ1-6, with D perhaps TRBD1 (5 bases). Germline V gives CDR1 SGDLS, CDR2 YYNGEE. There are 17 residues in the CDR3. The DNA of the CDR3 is TGTGCCAGCAGCGCCCAGGGAGACATCAGGGCCAATTCGCCCCTCCACTTT. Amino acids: CASSAQGDIRANSPLHF.

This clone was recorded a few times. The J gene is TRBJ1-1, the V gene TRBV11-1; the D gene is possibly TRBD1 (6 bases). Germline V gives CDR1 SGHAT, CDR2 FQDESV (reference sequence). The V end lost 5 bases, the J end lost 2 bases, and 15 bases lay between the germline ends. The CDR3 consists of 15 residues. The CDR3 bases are TGTGCCAGCAGCGTCAGGGGAGCGGCTAACACTGAAGCTTTCTTT. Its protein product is CASSVRGAANTEAFF.

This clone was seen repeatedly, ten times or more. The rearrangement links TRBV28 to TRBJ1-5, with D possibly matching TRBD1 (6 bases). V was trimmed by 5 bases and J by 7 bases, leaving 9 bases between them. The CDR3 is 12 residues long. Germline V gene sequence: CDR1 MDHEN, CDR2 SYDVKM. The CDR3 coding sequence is TGTGCCAGCAGTACCACAGGGCAGCCCCAGCATTTT. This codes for CASSTTGQPQHF.

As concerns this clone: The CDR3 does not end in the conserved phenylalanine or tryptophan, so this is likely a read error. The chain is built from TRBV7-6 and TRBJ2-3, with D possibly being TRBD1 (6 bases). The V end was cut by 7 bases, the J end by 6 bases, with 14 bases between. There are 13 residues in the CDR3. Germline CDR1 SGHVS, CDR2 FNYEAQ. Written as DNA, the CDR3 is TGTGCCAGCATCGAAAGAACAGGGGATACGCAGTATCTT. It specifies CASIERTGDTQYL.